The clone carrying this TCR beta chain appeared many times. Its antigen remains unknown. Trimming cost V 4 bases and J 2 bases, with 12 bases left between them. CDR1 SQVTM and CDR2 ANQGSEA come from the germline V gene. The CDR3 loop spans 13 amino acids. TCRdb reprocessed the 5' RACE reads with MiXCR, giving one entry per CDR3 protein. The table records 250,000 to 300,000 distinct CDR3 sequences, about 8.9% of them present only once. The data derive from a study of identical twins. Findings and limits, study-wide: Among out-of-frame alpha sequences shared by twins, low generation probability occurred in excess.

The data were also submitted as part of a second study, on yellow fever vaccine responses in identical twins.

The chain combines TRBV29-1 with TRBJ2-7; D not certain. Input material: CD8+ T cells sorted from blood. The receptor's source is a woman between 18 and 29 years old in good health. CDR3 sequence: CSVVAQAPYEQYF. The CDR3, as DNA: TGCAGCGTTGTAGCCCAAGCCCCCTACGAGCAGTACTTC.